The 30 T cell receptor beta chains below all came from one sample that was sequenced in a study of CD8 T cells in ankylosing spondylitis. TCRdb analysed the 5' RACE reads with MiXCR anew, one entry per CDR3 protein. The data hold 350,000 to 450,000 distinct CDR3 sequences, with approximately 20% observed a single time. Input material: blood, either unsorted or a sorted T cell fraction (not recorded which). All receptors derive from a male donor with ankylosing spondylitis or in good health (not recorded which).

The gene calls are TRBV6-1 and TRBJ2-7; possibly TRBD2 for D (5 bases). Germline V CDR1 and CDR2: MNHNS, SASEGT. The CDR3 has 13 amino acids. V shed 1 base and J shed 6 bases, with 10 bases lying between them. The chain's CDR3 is CASSEGGFGEQYF. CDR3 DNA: TGTGCCAGCAGTGAAGGAGGGTTTGGCGAGCAGTACTTC.

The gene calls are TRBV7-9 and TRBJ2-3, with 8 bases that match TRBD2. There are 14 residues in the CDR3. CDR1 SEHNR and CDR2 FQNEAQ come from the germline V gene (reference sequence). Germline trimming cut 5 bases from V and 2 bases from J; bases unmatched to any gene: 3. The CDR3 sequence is CASSPGGVTDTQYF. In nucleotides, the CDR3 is TGTGCCAGCAGCCCCGGGGGGGTCACAGATACGCAGTATTTT.

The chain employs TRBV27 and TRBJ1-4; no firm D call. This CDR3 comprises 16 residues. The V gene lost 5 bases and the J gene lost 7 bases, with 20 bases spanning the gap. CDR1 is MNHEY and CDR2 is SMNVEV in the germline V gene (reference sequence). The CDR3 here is CASSPLWTDQFEKLFF. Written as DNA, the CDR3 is TGTGCCAGCAGTCCACTTTGGACCGACCAATTTGAAAAACTGTTTTTT.

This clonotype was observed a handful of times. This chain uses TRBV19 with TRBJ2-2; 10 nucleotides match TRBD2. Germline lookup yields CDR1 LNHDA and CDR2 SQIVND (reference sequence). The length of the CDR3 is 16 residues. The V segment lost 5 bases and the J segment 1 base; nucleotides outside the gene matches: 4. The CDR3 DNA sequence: TGTGCCAGTAGTGTACTAGCGGGGCAGAACACCGGGGAGCTGTTTTTT. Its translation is CASSVLAGQNTGELFF. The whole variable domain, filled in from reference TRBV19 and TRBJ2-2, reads DGGITQSPKYLFRKEGQNVTLSCEQNLNHDAMYWYRQDPGQGLRLIYYSQIVNDFQKGDIAEGYSVSREKKESFPLTVTSAQKNPTAFYLCASSVLAGQNTGELFFGEGSRLTVL.

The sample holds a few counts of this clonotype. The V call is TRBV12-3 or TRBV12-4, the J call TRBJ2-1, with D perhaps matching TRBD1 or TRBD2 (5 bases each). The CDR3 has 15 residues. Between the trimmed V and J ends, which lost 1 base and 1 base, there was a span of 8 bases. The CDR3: CASSLEGRSYNEQFF. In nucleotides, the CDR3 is TGTGCCAGCAGTTTAGAGGGACGGTCCTACAATGAGCAGTTCTTC.

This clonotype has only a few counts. The CDR3 coding sequence is TGTGCCGTACGACAGGGTTGGGAGACCCAGTACTTC. It encodes CAVRQGWETQYF. The chain employs TRBV12-3 or TRBV12-4 and TRBJ2-5; 7 bases fit TRBD1. V lost 11 bases, J lost 5 bases, and 8 bases stayed unmatched. There are 12 residues in the CDR3.

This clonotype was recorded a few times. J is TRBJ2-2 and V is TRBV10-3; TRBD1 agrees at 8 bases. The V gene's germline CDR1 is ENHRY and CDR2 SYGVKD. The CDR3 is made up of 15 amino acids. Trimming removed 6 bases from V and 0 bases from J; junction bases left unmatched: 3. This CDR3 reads CAISLDRANTGELFF. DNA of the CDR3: TGTGCCATCAGCCTGGACAGGGCGAACACCGGGGAGCTGTTTTTT.

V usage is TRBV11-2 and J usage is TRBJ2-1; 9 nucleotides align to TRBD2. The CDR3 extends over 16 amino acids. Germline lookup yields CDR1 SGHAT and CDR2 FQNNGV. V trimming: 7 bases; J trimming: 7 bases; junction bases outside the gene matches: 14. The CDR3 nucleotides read TGTGCCAGCACCTCCTTCGCCATAGCGGGGGAGAATGAGCAGTTCTTC. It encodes CASTSFAIAGENEQFF. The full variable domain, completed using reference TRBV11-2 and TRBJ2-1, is EAGVAQSPRYKIIEKRQSVAFWCNPISGHATLYWYQQILGQGPKLLIQFQNNGVVDDSQLPKDRFSAERLKGVDSTLKIQPAKLEDSAVYLCASTSFAIAGENEQFFGPGTRLTVL.

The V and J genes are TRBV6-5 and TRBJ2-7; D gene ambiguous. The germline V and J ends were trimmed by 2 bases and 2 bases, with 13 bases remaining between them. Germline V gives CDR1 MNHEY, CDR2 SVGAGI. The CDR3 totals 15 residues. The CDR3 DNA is TGTGCCAGCAGTTACAAGGACGGCTTCCCCTACGAGCAGTACTTC. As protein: CASSYKDGFPYEQYF.

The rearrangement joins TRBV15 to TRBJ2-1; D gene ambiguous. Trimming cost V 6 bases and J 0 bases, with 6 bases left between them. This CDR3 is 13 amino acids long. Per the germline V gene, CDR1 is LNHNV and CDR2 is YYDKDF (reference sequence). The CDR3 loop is CATRESSYNEQFF. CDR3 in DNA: TGTGCCACCAGGGAGAGCTCCTACAATGAGCAGTTCTTC.

The chain's CDR3 is CASRGRDTQYF. CDR3 DNA: TGTGCCAGCAGGGGGAGGGATACGCAGTATTTT. V usage is TRBV12-3 or TRBV12-4 and J usage is TRBJ2-3, with D maybe TRBD2 (6 bases). CDR3 size: 11 residues. V dropped 6 bases and J dropped 6 bases, with 7 bases sitting between them.

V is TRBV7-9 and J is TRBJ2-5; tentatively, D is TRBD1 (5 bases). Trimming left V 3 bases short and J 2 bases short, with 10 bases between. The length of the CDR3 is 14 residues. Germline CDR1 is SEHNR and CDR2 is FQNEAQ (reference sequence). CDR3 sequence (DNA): TGTGCCAGCAGCTTCGACAGCCAACAAGAGACCCAGTACTTC. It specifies CASSFDSQQETQYF.

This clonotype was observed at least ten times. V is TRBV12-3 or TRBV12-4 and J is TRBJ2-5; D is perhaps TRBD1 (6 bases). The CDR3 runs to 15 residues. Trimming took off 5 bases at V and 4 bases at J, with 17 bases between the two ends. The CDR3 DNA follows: TGTGCCAGCAGTGAGGGGGAAGAAGTGGGAGAGACCCAGTACTTC. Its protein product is CASSEGEEVGETQYF.

Written as DNA, the CDR3 is TGTGCCAGCAGTTCTTGGACAGGGAGCTCTGGAAACACCATATATTTT. Amino acids: CASSSWTGSSGNTIYF. The chain uses TRBV12-3 or TRBV12-4 and TRBJ1-3; 8 bases align to TRBD1. This CDR3 is built from 16 residues. V gave up 4 bases and J gave up 0 bases; unmatched junction bases: 5.

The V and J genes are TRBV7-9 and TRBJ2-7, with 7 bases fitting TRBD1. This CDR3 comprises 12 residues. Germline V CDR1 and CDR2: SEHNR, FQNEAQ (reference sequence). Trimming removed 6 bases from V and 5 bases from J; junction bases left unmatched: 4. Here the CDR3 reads CASRQGSNEQYF. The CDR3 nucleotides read TGTGCCAGCAGACAGGGGTCAAACGAGCAGTACTTC.

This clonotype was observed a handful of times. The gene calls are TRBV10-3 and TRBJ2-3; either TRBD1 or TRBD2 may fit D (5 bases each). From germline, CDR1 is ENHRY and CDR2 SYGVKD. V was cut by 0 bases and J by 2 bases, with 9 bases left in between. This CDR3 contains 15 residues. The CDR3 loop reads CAISESVGVTDTQYF. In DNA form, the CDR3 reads TGTGCCATCAGTGAGTCTGTGGGGGTCACAGATACGCAGTATTTT.

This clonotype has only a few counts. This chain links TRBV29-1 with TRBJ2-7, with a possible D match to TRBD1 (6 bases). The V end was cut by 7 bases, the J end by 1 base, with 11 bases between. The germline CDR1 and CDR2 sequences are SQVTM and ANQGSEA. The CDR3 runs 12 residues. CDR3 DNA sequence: TGCAGCGCCTGGACAGAGTCCTACGAGCAGTACTTC. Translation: CSAWTESYEQYF.

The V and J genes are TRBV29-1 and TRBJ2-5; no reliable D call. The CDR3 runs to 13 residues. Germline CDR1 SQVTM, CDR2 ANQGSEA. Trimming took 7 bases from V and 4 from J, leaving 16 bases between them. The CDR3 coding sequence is TGCAGCGCCCTGCTCGGCTTACCAGAGACCCAGTACTTC. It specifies CSALLGLPETQYF.

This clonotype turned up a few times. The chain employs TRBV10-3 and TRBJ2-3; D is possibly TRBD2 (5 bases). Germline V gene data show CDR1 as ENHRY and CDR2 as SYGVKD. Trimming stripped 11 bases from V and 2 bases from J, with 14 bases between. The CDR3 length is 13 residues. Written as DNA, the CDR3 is TGTGCCGTACGCGGAGGTGTCACAGATACGCAGTATTTT. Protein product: CAVRGGVTDTQYF.

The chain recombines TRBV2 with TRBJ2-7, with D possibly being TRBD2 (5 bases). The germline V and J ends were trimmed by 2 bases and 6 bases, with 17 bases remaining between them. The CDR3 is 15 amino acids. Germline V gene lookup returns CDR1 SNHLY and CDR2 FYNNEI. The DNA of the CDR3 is TGTGCCAGCAGTGAATGGCCGGGAAAAGTTGGCGAGCAGTACTTC. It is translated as CASSEWPGKVGEQYF. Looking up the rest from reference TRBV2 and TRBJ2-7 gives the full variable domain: EPEVTQTPSHQVTQMGQEVILRCVPISNHLYFYWYRQILGQKVEFLVSFYNNEISEKSEIFDDQFSVERPDGSNFTLKIRSTKLEDSAMYFCASSEWPGKVGEQYFGPGTRLTVT.

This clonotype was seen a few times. In nucleotides, the CDR3 is TGTGCCAGCAGCCCGGGACGGTTAAACAATGAGCAGTTCTTC. Its translation is CASSPGRLNNEQFF. The chain uses TRBV28 and TRBJ2-1; D is tentatively TRBD1 or TRBD2 (5 bases each). Germline V gene lookup returns CDR1 MDHEN and CDR2 SYDVKM. V was pared by 6 bases and J by 5 bases, with 14 bases between. The CDR3 length is 14 residues.

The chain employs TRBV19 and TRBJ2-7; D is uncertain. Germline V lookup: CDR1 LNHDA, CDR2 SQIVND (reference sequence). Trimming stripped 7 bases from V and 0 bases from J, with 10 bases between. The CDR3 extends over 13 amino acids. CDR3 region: CASTDGTSYEQYF. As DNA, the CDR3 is TGTGCCAGTACGGACGGAACCTCCTACGAGCAGTACTTC.

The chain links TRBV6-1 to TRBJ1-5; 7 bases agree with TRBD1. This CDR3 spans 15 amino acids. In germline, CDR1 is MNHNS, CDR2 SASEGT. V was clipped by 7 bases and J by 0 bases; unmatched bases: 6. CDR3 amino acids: CASIHGQDSNQPQHF. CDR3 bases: TGTGCCAGCATCCACGGACAGGATAGCAATCAGCCCCAGCATTTT.

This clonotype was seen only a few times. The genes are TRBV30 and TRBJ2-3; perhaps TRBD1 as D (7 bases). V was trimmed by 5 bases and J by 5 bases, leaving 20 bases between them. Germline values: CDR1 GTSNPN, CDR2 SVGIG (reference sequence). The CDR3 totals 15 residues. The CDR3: CAWGVKNRGGDTQYF. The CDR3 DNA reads TGTGCCTGGGGGGTGAAGAACAGGGGAGGAGATACGCAGTATTTT.

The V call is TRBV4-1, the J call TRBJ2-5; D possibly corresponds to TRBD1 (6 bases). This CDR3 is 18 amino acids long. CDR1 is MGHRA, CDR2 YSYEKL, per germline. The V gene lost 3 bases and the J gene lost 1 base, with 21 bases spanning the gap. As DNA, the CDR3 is TGCGCCAGCAGCCACATTCTGGGGGCAGGTAGAGTCCAAGAGACCCAGTACTTC. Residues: CASSHILGAGRVQETQYF.

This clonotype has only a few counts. CDR3 in DNA: TGTGCCAGCAGTTGGCCAGCCCAAGAGACCCAGTACTTC. It codes for CASSWPAQETQYF. The genes are TRBV28 and TRBJ2-5; D is ambiguous. Germline V lookup: CDR1 MDHEN, CDR2 SYDVKM. The germline V and J ends were trimmed by 4 bases and 1 base, with 7 bases remaining between them. CDR3 length: 13 amino acids. The full variable domain, completed using reference TRBV28 and TRBJ2-5, is DVKVTQSSRYLVKRTGEKVFLECVQDMDHENMFWYRQDPGLGLRLIYFSYDVKMKEKGDIPEGYSVSREKKERFSLILESASTNQTSMYLCASSWPAQETQYFGPGTRLLVL.

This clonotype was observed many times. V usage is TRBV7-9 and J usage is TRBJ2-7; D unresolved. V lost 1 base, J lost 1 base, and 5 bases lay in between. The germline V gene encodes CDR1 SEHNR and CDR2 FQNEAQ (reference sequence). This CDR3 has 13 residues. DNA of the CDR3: TGTGCCAGCAGCTTAGACCCTTCCTACGAGCAGTACTTC. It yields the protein CASSLDPSYEQYF.

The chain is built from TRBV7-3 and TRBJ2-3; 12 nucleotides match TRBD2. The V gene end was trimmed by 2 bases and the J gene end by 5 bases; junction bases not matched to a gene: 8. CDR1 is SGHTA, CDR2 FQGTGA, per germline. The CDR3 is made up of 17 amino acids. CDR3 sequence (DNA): TGTGCCAGCAGCTTACCCCCTAGCGGGGGGGTGGTAGATACGCAGTATTTT. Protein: CASSLPPSGGVVDTQYF.

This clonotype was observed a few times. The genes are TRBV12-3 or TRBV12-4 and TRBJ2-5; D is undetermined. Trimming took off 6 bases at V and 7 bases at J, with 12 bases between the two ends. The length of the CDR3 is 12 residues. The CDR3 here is CASSPDSTTQYF. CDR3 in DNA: TGTGCCAGCAGCCCAGACTCTACGACCCAGTACTTC.

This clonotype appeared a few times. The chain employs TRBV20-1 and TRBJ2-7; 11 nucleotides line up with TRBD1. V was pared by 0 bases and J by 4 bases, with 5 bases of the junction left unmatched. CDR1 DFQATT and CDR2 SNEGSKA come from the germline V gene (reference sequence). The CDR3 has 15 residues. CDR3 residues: CSARDSGTGGYEQYF. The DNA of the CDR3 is TGCAGTGCTAGAGATAGCGGGACAGGGGGGTACGAGCAGTACTTC.